This record concerns one T cell receptor (beta chain) sequence. As yet, its antigen is unknown. Treatment here: roughly nine-day PBMC culture with coronavirus spike peptide pools or control peptides (ViraFEST assay). TCR sequencing followed the expansion of antigen-specific T cells with peptide pools in ViraFEST. This entry is derived from a study of vaccination and CD4 T cells after COVID-19. Study overall: Convalescent donors totaled six males and four females, including two who were Hispanic. Study-wide results and caveats: Convalescent patients displayed spike mono-reactivity in 304 of 307 vaccine-specific clones.

An Oncomine TCR Beta short-read assay was used to sequence the DNA from cultured CD4+ T cells. From cultured CD4+ T cells, genomic DNA was extracted. TCRdb redid the calling of the PCR reads with MiXCR, one entry per CDR3 protein. Here the sample spans some 9,500 distinct CDR3 sequences, roughly half being singletons. CDR3 size: 14 residues. J was trimmed by 0 bases and V by 9 bases; bases with no gene match: 7. The chain employs TRBV12-3 or TRBV12-4 and TRBJ1-2, with 7 nucleotides matching TRBD1. This TCR derives from a human donor who had recovered from COVID-19. The sequenced material came from CD4+ T cells from blood, cultured in vitro. In nucleotides, the CDR3 is TGTGCCAGGCCAGGGGGATCCACTAACTATGGCTACACCTTC. Amino acid sequence: CARPGGSTNYGYTF.